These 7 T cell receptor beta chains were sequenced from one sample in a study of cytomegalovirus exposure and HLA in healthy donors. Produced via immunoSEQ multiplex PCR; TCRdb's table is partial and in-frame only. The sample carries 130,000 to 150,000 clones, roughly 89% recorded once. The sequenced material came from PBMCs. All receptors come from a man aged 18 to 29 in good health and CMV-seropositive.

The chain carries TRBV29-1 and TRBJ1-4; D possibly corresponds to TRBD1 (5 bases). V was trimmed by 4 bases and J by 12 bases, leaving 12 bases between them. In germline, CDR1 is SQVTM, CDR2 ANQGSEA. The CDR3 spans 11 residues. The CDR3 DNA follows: TGCAGCGTTGTTTTTGGGGCTGAACTGTTTTTT. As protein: CSVVFGAELFF.

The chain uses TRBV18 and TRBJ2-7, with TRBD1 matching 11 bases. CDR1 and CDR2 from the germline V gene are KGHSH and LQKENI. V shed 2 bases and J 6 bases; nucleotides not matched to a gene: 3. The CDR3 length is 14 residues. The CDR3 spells CASSPSGTGGEQYF. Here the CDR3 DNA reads TGTGCCAGCTCACCATCCGGGACAGGGGGCGAGCAGTACTTC. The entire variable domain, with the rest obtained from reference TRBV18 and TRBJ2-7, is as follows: NAGVMQNPRHLVRRRGQEARLRCSPMKGHSHVYWYRQLPEEGLKFMVYLQKENIIDESGMPKERFSAEFPKEGPSILRIQQVVRGDSAAYFCASSPSGTGGEQYFGPGTRLTVT.

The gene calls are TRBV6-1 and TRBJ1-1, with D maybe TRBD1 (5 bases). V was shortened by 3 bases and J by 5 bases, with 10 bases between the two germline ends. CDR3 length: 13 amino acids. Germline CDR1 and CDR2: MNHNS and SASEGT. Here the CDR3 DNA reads TGTGCCAGCAGTGAGATCAGGGTGACTGAAGCTTTCTTT. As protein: CASSEIRVTEAFF.

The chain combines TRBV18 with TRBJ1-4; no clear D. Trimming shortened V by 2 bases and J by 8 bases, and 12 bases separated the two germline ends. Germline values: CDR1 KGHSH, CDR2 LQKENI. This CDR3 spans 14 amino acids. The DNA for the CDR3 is TGTGCCAGCTCACCAAGCCAGGCCGAGGAAAAACTGTTTTTT. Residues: CASSPSQAEEKLFF.

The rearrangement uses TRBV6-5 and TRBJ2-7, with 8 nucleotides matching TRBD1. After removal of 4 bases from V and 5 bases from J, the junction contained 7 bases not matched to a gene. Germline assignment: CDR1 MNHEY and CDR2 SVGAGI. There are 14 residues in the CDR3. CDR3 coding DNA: TGTGCCAGCAGTTTAGGGACAGGATCCCACGAGCAGTACTTC. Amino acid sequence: CASSLGTGSHEQYF.

The CDR3 protein is CASSLGRGLYTGELFF. The CDR3, as DNA: TGTGCCAGCAGCTTGGGGCGGGGGCTGTACACCGGGGAGCTGTTTTTT. The chain recombines TRBV5-4 with TRBJ2-2; the D gene is possibly TRBD2 (7 bases). This CDR3 region has 16 residues. Germline CDR1 is SGHNT and CDR2 is YYREEE (reference sequence). The V end was cut by 0 bases, the J end by 3 bases, with 12 bases between.

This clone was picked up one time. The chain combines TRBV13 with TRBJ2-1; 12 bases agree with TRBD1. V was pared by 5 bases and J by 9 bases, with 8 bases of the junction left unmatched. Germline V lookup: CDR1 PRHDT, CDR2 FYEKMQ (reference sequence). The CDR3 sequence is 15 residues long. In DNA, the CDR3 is TGTGCCAGCAGCAACCGGGACAGGGGGCAAGGTGAGCAGTTCTTC. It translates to CASSNRDRGQGEQFF.